The clone carrying this TCR beta chain has at least ten counts. What it recognizes is unknown. Both iRepertoire HTBI primers and Arm-PCR of CDR3 regions were used to build the TCR beta libraries. One entry per CDR3 protein, called by TCRdb with MiXCR from the multiplex PCR reads. The table records 350,000 to 500,000 distinct CDR3 sequences, around 15% of them present only once. Described time point: newly diagnosed GD, antithyroid drugs for less than 3 months. PBMC-derived RNA was used for the TCR library. The entry originates in a study of regulatory T cells in long-lasting Graves disease. The CDR3 spans 13 residues. Trimming left V 4 bases short and J 3 bases short, with 10 bases between. Germline values: CDR1 GTSNPN, CDR2 SVGIG (reference sequence). Study-wide results and caveats: Persistent Graves' patients showed a TCR diversity that was lower than that of newly diagnosed ones.

The same data also went into a second study, on T cells in Graves' hyperthyroidism and ophthalmopathy.

This clonotype was obtained from a woman between 18 and 29 years old with Graves disease. V and J are TRBV30 and TRBJ1-5, with D hard to call. The specimen was peripheral blood mononuclear cells (PBMCs), collected at new diagnosis, from a patient treated with antithyroid drugs. CDR3 sequence (DNA): TGTGCCTGGAATTCTGGACTCAATCAGCCCCAGCATTTT. Its protein is CAWNSGLNQPQHF.